The 16 T cell receptor beta chains reported below all come from one sample, sequenced in a study of blood T cell repertoires in COVID-19. The protocol was immunoSEQ multiplex PCR, while the TCRdb copy is restricted to in-frame clones and leaves out a portion. The sample lists 75,000 or so clones, about four fifths occurring once. Sequencing used peripheral blood. Receptors originate from a man aged 45-60 years with acute or convalescent COVID-19.

The rearrangement joins TRBV28 to TRBJ1-2; D unresolved. Germline CDR1 is MDHEN and CDR2 is SYDVKM. The V gene lost 7 bases and the J gene lost 7 bases, with 16 bases spanning the gap. The CDR3 sequence is 13 residues long. CDR3 sequence reads: CASTTGRALGYTF. Written as DNA, the CDR3 is TGTGCCAGCACCACGGGGAGGGCGCTTGGCTACACCTTC.

As concerns this clone: A read error may account for a junction end that differs from germline. This rearrangement joins TRBV25-1 to TRBJ1-2, with D maybe TRBD1 (6 bases). CDR3 length equals 13 residues. Germline V gene lookup returns CDR1 MGHDK and CDR2 SYGVNS. The chain's CDR3 is CASSEGDIYGYTF. The CDR3, as DNA: TGTGCCAGCAGTGAAGGGGACATCTATGGCTATACCTTC.

V usage is TRBV4-3 and J usage is TRBJ1-5, with D maybe TRBD1 (5 bases). Deletions cut 4 bases from V and 2 bases from J, with 15 bases between. From germline, CDR1 is LGHNA and CDR2 YSLEER. CDR3 size: 16 residues. The CDR3 nucleotides are TGCGCCAGCAGCCCACGACCTGGGGCAGGCAATCAGCCCCAGCATTTT. Its protein is CASSPRPGAGNQPQHF.

The chain is built from TRBV24-1 and TRBJ2-2; D uncertain. Germline V gene data show CDR1 as KGHDR and CDR2 as SFDVKD. The CDR3 contains 11 residues. With 7 bases removed from V and 5 bases from J, the gap between germline ends came to 4 bases. In nucleotides, the CDR3 is TGTGCCACCAGCCATACCGGGGAGCTGTTTTTT. Its protein product is CATSHTGELFF.

The chain is built from TRBV27 and TRBJ2-5; 11 bases fit TRBD1. The junction had 8 bases not matched to a gene; V was cut back by 6 bases and J by 5 bases. The germline V gene encodes CDR1 MNHEY and CDR2 SMNVEV (reference sequence). The CDR3 has 15 residues. The DNA for the CDR3 is TGTGCCAGCAGCTACGGGACAGGGGGGAGGGAGACCCAGTACTTC. The encoded protein is CASSYGTGGRETQYF.

J is TRBJ1-1 and V is TRBV6-1; TRBD1 matches at 9 bases. This CDR3 has 15 residues. Germline V gene lookup returns CDR1 MNHNS and CDR2 SASEGT. With 6 bases clipped from V and 1 base from J, the junction kept 6 bases outside the gene matches. The CDR3 protein is CASRTPDRGNTEAFF. The CDR3 DNA reads as TGTGCCAGCAGAACTCCGGACAGGGGGAACACTGAAGCTTTCTTT.

V and J are TRBV6-6 and TRBJ1-1; D unclear. The CDR3 runs 14 residues. CDR1 MNHNY and CDR2 SVGAGI come from the germline V gene (reference sequence). Between the trimmed V and J ends, which lost 6 bases and 4 bases, there was a span of 15 bases. The CDR3 reads CASSRPGGGTEAFF. CDR3 coding DNA: TGTGCCAGCAGCCGCCCGGGCGGAGGCACTGAAGCTTTCTTT.

The rearrangement links TRBV6-6 to TRBJ1-2, with 8 bases aligning to TRBD1. CDR1 MNHNY and CDR2 SVGAGI come from the germline V gene (reference sequence). The ends lost 2 bases at V and 7 bases at J; junction bases unmatched: 6. The CDR3 runs 14 residues. CDR3 nucleotides: TGTGCCAGCAGTTACACCCAGGGGGCCTTTGGCTACACCTTC. This gives the protein CASSYTQGAFGYTF.

V usage is TRBV11-3 and J usage is TRBJ1-1; D unresolved. This CDR3 is built from 15 residues. V was shortened by 3 bases and J by 3 bases, with 14 bases between the two germline ends. From germline, CDR1 is SGHNT and CDR2 YENEEA. This CDR3 reads CASSLASGWDTEAFF. CDR3 nucleotide sequence: TGTGCCAGCAGCTTGGCCAGCGGGTGGGACACTGAAGCTTTCTTT.

This clone occurred a few times. V gene TRBV14 combines with J gene TRBJ1-1; tentatively, D is TRBD1 (5 bases). This CDR3 is 14 amino acids long. CDR1 and CDR2 (germline): SGHDN, FVKESK. Trimming took off 1 base at V and 3 bases at J, with 9 bases between the two ends. CDR3 region: CASSQVGDYTEAFF. DNA for the CDR3: TGTGCCAGCAGCCAAGTGGGGGACTACACTGAAGCTTTCTTT.

The chain employs TRBV18 and TRBJ2-1, with D possibly TRBD2 on 5 matching bases. Germline CDR1 is KGHSH and CDR2 is LQKENI. The ends were cut back, 3 bases at V and 9 bases at J, with 6 bases in the middle. The length of the CDR3 is 11 residues. CDR3 sequence (DNA): TGTGCCAGCTCACCTGGAGGTGAGCAGTTCTTC. It translates to CASSPGGEQFF.

This clone was observed once. CDR3 in amino acids: CASSQDQGYTEAFF. In nucleotides, the CDR3 is TGTGCCAGCAGCCAAGATCAGGGGTACACTGAAGCTTTCTTT. This chain links TRBV3-1 (or the pseudogene TRBV3-2) with TRBJ1-1; D possibly corresponds to TRBD1 (6 bases). V shed 0 bases and J shed 3 bases, with 8 bases lying between them. The CDR3 length is 14 residues. Germline lookup yields CDR1 LGHDT and CDR2 YNNKEL (reference sequence).

The chain has TRBV19 and TRBJ2-1, with 9 bases lining up with TRBD1. The CDR3 runs 15 residues. J lost 0 bases, V lost 5 bases, and 2 bases had no gene match. Germline V gene data show CDR1 as LNHDA and CDR2 as SQIVND (reference sequence). In DNA, the CDR3 is TGTGCCAGTAGTCAGACAGGGGGCTCCTACAATGAGCAGTTCTTC. Its protein product is CASSQTGGSYNEQFF.

V and J are TRBV28 and TRBJ2-7, with 11 bases lining up with TRBD2. Germline trimming cut 6 bases from V and 3 bases from J; bases unmatched to any gene: 4. Per the germline V gene, CDR1 is MDHEN and CDR2 is SYDVKM. CDR3 size: 14 residues. For the CDR3, the DNA is TGTGCCAGCAGGTTAGCGGGGGGGGACTACGAGCAGTACTTC. Translating gives CASRLAGGDYEQYF. Complete variable domain (other parts from reference TRBV28 and TRBJ2-7): DVKVTQSSRYLVKRTGEKVFLECVQDMDHENMFWYRQDPGLGLRLIYFSYDVKMKEKGDIPEGYSVSREKKERFSLILESASTNQTSMYLCASRLAGGDYEQYFGPGTRLTVT.

This chain connects TRBV23-1 to TRBJ2-7, with D perhaps TRBD2 (5 bases). TRBV23-1 is treated as an ORF (open reading frame) with a function not yet certain. Trimming took 2 bases from V and 3 from J, leaving 23 bases between them. This CDR3 region has 18 residues. The CDR3 sequence is CASSQTSTGEGPYYEQYF. As DNA, the CDR3 is TGCGCCAGCAGTCAAACCTCTACCGGCGAGGGCCCCTACTACGAGCAGTACTTC.

The V call is TRBV2, the J call TRBJ1-2; D gene ambiguous. Germline CDR1 SNHLY, CDR2 FYNNEI. The CDR3 covers 11 residues. Between the trimmed V and J ends, which lost 6 bases and 4 bases, there was a span of 6 bases. The CDR3 DNA reads as TGTGCCAGCAGCCCCCTCTATGGCTACACCTTC. Its translation: CASSPLYGYTF.